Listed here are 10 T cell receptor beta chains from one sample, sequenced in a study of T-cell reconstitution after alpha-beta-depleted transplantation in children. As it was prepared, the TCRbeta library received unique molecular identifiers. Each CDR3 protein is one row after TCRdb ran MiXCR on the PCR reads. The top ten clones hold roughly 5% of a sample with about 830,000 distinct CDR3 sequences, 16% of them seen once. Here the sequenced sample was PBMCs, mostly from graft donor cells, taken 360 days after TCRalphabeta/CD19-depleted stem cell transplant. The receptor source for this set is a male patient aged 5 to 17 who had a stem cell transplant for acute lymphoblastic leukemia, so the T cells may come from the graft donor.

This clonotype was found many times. In DNA form, the CDR3 reads TGTGCCAGCAGCGCCCCCAGTCTGTGGGAGCAGTTCTTC. Amino acids: CASSAPSLWEQFF. The chain combines TRBV27 with TRBJ2-1; D call uncertain. From germline, CDR1 is MNHEY and CDR2 SMNVEV (reference sequence). V was trimmed by 6 bases and J by 10 bases, leaving 16 bases between them. This CDR3 is 13 amino acids long.

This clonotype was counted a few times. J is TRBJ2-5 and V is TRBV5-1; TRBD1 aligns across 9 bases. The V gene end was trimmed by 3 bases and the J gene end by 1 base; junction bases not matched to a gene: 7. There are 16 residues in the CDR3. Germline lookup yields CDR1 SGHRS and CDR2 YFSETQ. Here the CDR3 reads CASSSRDRESQETQYF. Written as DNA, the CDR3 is TGCGCCAGCAGCTCCAGGGACAGGGAGAGCCAAGAGACCCAGTACTTC. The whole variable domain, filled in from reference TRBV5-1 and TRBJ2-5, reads KAGVTQTPRYLIKTRGQQVTLSCSPISGHRSVSWYQQTPGQGLQFLFEYFSETQRNKGNFPGRFSGRQFSNSRSEMNVSTLELGDSALYLCASSSRDRESQETQYFGPGTRLLVL.

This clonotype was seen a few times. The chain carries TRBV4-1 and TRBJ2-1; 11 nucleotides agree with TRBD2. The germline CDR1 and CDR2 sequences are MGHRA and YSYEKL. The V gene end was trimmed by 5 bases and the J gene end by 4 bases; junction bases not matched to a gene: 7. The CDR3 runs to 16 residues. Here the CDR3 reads CASSRSGLADYNEQFF. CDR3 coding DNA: TGCGCCAGCAGCAGATCGGGACTAGCGGATTACAATGAGCAGTTCTTC.

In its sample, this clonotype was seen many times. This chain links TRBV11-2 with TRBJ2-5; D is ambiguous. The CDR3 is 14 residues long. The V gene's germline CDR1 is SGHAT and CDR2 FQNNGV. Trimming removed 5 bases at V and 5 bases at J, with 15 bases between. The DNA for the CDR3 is TGTGCCAGCAGCCCGGTCAACAAACGGGAGACCCAGTACTTC. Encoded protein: CASSPVNKRETQYF.

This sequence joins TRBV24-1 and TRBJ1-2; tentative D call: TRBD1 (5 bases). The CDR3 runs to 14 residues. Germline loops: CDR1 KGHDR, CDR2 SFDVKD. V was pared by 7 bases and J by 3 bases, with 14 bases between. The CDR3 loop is CATSPSGNDYGYTF. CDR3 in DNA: TGTGCCACCAGCCCCTCAGGGAATGACTATGGCTACACCTTC.

DNA of the CDR3: TGCAGTGCTAGAGATACCCTAACTTCCACCTACGAGCAGTACTTC. Protein: CSARDTLTSTYEQYF. The chain employs TRBV20-1 and TRBJ2-7; D is unclear. V shed 0 bases and J shed 2 bases, with 14 bases lying between them. The CDR3 has 15 amino acids. CDR1 DFQATT and CDR2 SNEGSKA come from the germline V gene (reference sequence).

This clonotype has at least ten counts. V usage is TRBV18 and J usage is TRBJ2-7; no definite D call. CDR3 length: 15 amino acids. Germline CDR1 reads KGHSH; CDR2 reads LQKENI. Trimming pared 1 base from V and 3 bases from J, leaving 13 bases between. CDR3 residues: CASSPLGSFYYEQYF. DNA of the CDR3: TGTGCCAGCTCACCACTTGGTAGTTTTTACTACGAGCAGTACTTC.

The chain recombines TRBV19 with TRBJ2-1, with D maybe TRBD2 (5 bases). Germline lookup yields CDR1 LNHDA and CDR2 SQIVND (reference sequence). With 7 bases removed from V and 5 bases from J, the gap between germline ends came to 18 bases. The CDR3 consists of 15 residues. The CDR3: CASTDSAGLHNEQFF. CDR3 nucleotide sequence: TGTGCCAGTACAGACTCTGCTGGACTTCACAATGAGCAGTTCTTC.

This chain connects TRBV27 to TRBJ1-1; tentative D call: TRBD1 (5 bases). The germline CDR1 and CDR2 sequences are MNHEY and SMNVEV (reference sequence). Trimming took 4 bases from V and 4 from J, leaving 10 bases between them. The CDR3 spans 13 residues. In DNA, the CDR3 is TGTGCCAGCAGTTCCCTGGGGGGCACTGAAGCTTTCTTT. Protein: CASSSLGGTEAFF.

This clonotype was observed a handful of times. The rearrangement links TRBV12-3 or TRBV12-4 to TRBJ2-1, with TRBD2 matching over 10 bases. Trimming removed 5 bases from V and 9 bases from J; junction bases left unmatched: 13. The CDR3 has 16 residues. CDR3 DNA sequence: TGTGCCAGCAGTCCGGTAGCTAGCGGGAGAATGGGTGAGCAGTTCTTC. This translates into CASSPVASGRMGEQFF.